This T cell receptor beta chain was observed in a study of memory CD8 T cells in hepatitis C reinfection. Trimming pared 6 bases from V and 4 bases from J, leaving 19 bases between. CDR3 length: 15 residues. CDR1 and CDR2 from the germline V gene are SNHLY and FYNNEI. Profiling relied on immunoSEQ multiplex PCR, and the TCRdb table lists in-frame clones only, not all of them. Counted here are approximately 46,000 clones, roughly nine tenths occurring once; the ten biggest clones make up under 0.9%. Noted time point: late/post reinfection, 12 to 24 weeks after detection. Sorted cells were sequenced directly ex vivo without any in vitro expansion.

The clonotype comes from a man between 18 and 35 years old with hepatitis C virus infection. The V call is TRBV2, the J call TRBJ2-7; D unresolved. The specimen was naive CD8+ T cells sorted from blood. The CDR3 here is CASSVSADLHYEQYF. The CDR3 DNA sequence: TGTGCCAGCAGCGTATCGGCTGACTTACATTACGAGCAGTACTTC.